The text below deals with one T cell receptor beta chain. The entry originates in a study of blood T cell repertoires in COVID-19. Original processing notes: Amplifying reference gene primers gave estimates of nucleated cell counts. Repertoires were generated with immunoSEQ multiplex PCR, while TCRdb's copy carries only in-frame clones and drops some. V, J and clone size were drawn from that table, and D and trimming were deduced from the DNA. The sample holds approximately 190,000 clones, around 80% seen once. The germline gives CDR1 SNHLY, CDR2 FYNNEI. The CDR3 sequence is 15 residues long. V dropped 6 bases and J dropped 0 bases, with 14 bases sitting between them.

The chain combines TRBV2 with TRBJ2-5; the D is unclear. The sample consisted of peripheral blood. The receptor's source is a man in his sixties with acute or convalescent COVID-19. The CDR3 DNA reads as TGTGCCAGCAGACCGGAGCCCCATTACCAAGAGACCCAGTACTTC. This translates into CASRPEPHYQETQYF.